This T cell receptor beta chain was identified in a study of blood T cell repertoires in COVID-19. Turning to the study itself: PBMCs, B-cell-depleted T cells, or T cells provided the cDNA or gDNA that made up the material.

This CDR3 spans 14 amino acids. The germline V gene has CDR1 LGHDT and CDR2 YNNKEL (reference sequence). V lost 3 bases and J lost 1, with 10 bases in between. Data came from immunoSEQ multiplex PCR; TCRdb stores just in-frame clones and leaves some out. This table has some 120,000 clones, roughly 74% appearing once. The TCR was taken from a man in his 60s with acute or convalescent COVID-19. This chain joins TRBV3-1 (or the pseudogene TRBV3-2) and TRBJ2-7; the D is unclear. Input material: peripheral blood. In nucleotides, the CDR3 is TGTGCCAGCAGCCAGGGTTTCGGGTCCTACGAGCAGTACTTC. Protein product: CASSQGFGSYEQYF.